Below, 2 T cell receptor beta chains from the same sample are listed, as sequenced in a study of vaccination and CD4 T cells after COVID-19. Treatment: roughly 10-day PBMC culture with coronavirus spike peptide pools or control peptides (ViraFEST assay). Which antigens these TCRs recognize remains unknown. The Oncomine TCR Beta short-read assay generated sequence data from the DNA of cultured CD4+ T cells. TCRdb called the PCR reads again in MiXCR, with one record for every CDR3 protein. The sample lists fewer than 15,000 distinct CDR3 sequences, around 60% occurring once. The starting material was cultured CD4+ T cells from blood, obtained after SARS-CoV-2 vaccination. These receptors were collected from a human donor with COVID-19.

In DNA, the CDR3 is TGCAGTGCTAGAGCTTACAGAGTTAGCAATCAGCCCCAGCATTTT. Its protein product is CSARAYRVSNQPQHF. The genes are TRBV20-1 and TRBJ1-5; no reliable D call. There are 15 residues in the CDR3. CDR1 is DFQATT, CDR2 SNEGSKA, per germline (reference sequence). The ends were cut back, 1 base at V and 0 bases at J, with 10 bases in the middle.

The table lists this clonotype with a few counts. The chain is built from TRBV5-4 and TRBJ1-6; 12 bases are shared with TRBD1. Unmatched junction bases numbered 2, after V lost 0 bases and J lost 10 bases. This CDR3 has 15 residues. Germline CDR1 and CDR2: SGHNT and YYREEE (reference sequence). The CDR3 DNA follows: TGTGCCAGCAGCTTGGACGGGACAGGGGGCTCACCCCTCCACTTT. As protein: CASSLDGTGGSPLHF.